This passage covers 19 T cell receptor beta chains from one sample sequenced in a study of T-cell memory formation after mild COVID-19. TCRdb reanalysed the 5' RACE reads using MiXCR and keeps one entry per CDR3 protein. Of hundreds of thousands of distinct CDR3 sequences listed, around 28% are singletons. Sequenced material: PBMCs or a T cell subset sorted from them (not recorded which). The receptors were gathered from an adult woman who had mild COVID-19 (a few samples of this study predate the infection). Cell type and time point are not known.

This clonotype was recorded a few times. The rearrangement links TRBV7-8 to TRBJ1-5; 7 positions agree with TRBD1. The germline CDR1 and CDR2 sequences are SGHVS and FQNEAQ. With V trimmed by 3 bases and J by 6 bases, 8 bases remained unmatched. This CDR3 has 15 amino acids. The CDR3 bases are TGTGCCAGCAGCTTTGACAGGGCCCTTATTCAGCCCCAGCATTTT. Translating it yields CASSFDRALIQPQHF.

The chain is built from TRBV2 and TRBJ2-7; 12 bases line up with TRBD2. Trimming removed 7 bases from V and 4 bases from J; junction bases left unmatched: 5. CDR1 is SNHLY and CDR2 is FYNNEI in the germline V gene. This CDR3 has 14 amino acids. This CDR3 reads CASTPSGGGYEQYF. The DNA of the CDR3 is TGTGCCAGCACCCCTAGCGGGGGGGGATACGAGCAGTACTTC.

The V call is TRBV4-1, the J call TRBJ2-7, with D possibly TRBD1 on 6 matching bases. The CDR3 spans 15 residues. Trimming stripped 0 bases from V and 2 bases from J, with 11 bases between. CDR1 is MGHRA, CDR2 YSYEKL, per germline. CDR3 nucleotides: TGCGCCAGCAGCCAAGAAGGGGGTTTACCCTACGAGCAGTACTTC. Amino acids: CASSQEGGLPYEQYF.

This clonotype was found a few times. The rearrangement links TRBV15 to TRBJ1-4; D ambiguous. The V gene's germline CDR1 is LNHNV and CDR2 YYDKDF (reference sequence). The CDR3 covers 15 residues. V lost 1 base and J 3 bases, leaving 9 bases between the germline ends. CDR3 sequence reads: CATSRGRAANEKLFF. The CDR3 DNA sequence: TGTGCCACCAGCAGAGGCCGGGCCGCTAATGAAAAACTGTTTTTT.

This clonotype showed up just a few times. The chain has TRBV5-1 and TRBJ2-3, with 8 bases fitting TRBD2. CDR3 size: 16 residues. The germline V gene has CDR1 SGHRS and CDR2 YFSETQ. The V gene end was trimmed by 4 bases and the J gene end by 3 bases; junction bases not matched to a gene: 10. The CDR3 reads CASSLFGGARTDTQYF. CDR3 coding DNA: TGCGCCAGCAGCCTATTCGGGGGGGCAAGGACAGATACGCAGTATTTT.

CDR3 in amino acids: CASSYSPSGAYNEQFF. The CDR3 DNA follows: TGTGCCAGCAGTTACTCGCCTAGCGGGGCCTACAATGAGCAGTTCTTC. The V and J genes are TRBV6-2 or TRBV6-3 and TRBJ2-1; TRBD2 agrees at 9 bases. The ends lost 0 bases at V and 2 bases at J; junction bases unmatched: 2. The CDR3 sequence is 16 residues long. The V gene's germline CDR1 is MNHEY and CDR2 SVGEGT.

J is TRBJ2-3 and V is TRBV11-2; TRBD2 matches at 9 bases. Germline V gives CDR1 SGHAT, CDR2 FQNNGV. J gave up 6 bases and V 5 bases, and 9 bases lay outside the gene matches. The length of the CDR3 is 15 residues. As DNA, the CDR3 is TGTGCCAGCAGCATAAGAACTAGCGGGCGGGATACGCAGTATTTT. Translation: CASSIRTSGRDTQYF. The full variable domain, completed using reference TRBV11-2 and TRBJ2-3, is EAGVAQSPRYKIIEKRQSVAFWCNPISGHATLYWYQQILGQGPKLLIQFQNNGVVDDSQLPKDRFSAERLKGVDSTLKIQPAKLEDSAVYLCASSIRTSGRDTQYFGPGTRLTVL.

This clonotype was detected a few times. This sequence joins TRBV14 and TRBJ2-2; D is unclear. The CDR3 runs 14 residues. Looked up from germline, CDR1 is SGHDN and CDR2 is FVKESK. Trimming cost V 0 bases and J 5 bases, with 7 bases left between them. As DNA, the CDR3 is TGTGCCAGCAGCCAAGAGGGTATGACCGGGGAGCTGTTTTTT. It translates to CASSQEGMTGELFF.

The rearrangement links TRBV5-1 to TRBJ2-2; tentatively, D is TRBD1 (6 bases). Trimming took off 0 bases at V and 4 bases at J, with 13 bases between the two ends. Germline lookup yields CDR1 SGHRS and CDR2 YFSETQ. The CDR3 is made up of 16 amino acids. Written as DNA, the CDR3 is TGCGCCAGCAGCTTGGAATCAGGGGTGGTCACCGGGGAGCTGTTTTTT. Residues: CASSLESGVVTGELFF.

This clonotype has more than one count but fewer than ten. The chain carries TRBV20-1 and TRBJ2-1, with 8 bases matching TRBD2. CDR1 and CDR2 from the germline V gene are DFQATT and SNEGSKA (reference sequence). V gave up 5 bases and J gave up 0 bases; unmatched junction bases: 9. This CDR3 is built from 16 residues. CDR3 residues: CSARRASGLSYNEQFF. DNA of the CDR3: TGCAGTGCTCGCCGAGCTAGCGGGCTCTCCTACAATGAGCAGTTCTTC.

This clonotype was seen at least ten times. As DNA, the CDR3 is TGTGCCAGCAGCGGGGACAGGAGCTCTGGAAACACCATATATTTT. Protein sequence: CASSGDRSSGNTIYF. The chain has TRBV11-2 and TRBJ1-3; 8 nucleotides match TRBD1. The ends lost 5 bases at V and 0 bases at J; junction bases unmatched: 3. The CDR3 consists of 15 residues. CDR1 is SGHAT and CDR2 is FQNNGV in the germline V gene.

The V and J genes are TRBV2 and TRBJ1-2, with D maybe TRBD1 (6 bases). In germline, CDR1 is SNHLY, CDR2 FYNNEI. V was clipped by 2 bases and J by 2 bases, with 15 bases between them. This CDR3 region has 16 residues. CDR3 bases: TGTGCCAGCAGTGAATGGTCAGGGGCCATGAACTATGGCTACACCTTC. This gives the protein CASSEWSGAMNYGYTF.

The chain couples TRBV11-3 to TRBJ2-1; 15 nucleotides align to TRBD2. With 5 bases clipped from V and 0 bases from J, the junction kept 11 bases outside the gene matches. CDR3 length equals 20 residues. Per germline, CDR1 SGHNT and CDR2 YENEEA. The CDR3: CASSTRPGTSGRISYNEQFF. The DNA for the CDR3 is TGTGCCAGCAGCACTCGTCCCGGGACTAGCGGGAGGATCTCCTACAATGAGCAGTTCTTC.

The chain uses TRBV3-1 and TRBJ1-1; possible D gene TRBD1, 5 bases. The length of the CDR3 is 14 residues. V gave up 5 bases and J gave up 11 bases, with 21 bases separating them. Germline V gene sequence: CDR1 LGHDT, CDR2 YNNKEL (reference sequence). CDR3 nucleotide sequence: TGTGCCAGCAGCAGCGACGGGGCGGCCGTTGAGGCTTTCTTT. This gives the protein CASSSDGAAVEAFF. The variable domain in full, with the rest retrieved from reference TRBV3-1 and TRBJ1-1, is DTAVSQTPKYLVTQMGNDKSIKCEQNLGHDTMYWYKQDSKKFLKIMFSYNNKELIINETVPNRFSPKSPDKAHLNLHINSLELGDSAVYFCASSSDGAAVEAFFGQGTRLTVV.

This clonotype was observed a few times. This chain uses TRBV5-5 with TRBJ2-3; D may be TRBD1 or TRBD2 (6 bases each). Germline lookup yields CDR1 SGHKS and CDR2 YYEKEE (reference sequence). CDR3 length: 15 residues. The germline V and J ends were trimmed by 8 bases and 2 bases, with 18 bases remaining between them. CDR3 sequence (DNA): TGTGCCAGTCCACCTGGGGGGCGATCCACAGATACGCAGTATTTT. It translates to CASPPGGRSTDTQYF.

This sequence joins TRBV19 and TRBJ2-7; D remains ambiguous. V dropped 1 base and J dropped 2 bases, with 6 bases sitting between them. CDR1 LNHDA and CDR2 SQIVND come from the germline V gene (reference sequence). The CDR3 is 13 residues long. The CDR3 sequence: CASSIGGTYEQYF. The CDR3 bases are TGTGCCAGTAGTATAGGCGGAACCTACGAGCAGTACTTC.

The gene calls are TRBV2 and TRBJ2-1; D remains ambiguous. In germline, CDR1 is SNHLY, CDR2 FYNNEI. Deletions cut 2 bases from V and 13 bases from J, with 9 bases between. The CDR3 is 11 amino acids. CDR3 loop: CASSEIWRQFF. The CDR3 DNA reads TGTGCCAGCAGTGAAATATGGAGACAGTTCTTC.

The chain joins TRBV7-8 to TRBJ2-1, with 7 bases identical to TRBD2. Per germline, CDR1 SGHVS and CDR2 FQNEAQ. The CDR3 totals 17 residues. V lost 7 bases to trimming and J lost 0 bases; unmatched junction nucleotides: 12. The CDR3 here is CASNQYSGASSYNEQFF. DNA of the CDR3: TGTGCCAGCAACCAGTACAGCGGGGCTAGCTCCTACAATGAGCAGTTCTTC.

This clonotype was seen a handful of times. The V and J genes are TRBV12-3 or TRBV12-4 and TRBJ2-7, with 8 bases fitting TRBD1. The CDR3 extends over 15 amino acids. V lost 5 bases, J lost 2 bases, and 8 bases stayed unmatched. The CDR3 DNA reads TGTGCCAGCAGTCCTGGACAGGGACGCACCTACGAGCAGTACTTC. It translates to CASSPGQGRTYEQYF.